This TCR beta chain came from a study of blood T cell repertoires in COVID-19. About the research overall: Samples came from the United States, Italy and Spain, spanning acute and convalescent COVID-19. In each case, the material was cDNA or gDNA derived from T cells, B-cell-depleted T cells, or PBMCs.

Germline CDR1 is MGHRA and CDR2 is YSYEKL. The trim removed 0 bases at V and 9 bases at J, leaving 12 bases unmatched. The CDR3 is made up of 17 amino acids. TCRdb's table, derived via immunoSEQ multiplex PCR, lists solely in-frame clones and lacks some. The sample records 150,000 to 200,000 clones, nearly 90% being singletons. Specimen: peripheral blood. The chain uses TRBV4-1 and TRBJ2-1; 9 positions agree with TRBD2. This sequence originates from a young man who had recovered from COVID-19. CDR3 DNA: TGCGCCAGCAGCCAAGATCGGCCTAGCGGGATTATGGTTGAGCAGTTCTTC. Translation: CASSQDRPSGIMVEQFF.